What follows is one T cell receptor (beta chain) and its context. What it recognizes is unknown. The data were taken from a study of T cell responses to AZD1222 COVID-19 vaccine. Study summary: The analysis combined second doses at about 4 or about 12 weeks.

Overall study results and limits: There were mostly white British donors and more females than males, and clonal diversity was possibly underestimated. Just a handful of AZD1222 recipients tested seropositive at baseline. None of the repertoires were sampled until the peak T cell response had passed.

Looked up from germline, CDR1 is SGHTS and CDR2 is YDEGEE. The V end was cut by 4 bases, the J end by 8 bases, with 9 bases between. The CDR3 loop spans 12 amino acids. Using immunoSEQ multiplex PCR, the repertoire was profiled, and TCRdb retains in-frame clones only, with some absent. The sample yields around 130,000 clones, under 95% seen once. The chain is built from TRBV5-8 and TRBJ1-4; weak D call: TRBD1 (5 bases). The clonotype was recovered from an adult in good health. This specimen consisted of peripheral blood, obtained on day 0 of AZD1222 vaccination. The CDR3 reads CASSGGGEKLFF. CDR3 nucleotide sequence: TGTGCCAGCAGCGGGGGAGGCGAAAAACTGTTTTTT.